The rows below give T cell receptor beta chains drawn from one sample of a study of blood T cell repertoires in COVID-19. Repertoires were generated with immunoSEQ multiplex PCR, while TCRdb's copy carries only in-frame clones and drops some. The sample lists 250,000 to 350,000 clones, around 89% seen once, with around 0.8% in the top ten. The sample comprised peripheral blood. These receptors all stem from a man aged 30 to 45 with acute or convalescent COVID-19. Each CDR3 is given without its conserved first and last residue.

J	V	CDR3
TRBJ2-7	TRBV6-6	ASSRDSPGYEQY
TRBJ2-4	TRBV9	ASSQEAGGGIQY
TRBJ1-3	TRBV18	ASSPGLAGNTIY
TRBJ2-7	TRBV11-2	ASSPGLAGDLEQY
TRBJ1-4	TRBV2	ASSEKGGEKLF
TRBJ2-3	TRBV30	AWSGMGGQTDTQY
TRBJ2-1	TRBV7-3	ASSRDRINNEQF
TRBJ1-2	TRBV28	ASRSRGVDGYT
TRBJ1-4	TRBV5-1	ASSPPGQTHEKLF
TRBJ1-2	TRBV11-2	ASSQTGGNYGYT
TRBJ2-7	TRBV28	ASSGTYEQY
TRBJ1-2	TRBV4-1	ASSRAMTGGDYGYT
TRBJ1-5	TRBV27	ASSSSVGHSNQPQH
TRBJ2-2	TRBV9	ASSQGGSPRYPGELF
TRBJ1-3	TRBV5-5	ASSRKGDRERNTIY
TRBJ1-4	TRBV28	ASSLSYSREKLF
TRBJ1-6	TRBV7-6	ASSRDRTGGSPLH
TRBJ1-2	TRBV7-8	ASSYIGTGVTYGYT
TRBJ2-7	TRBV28	ASSYRLADYEQY
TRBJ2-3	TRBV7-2	ASSPDSGTDTQY
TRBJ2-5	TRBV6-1	ASSGPLAGAQETQY
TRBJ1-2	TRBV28	ASSSPGTGGGNYGYT
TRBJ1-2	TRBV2	ASREDRGLFGYT
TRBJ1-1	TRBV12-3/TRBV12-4	ASSLFSEAF
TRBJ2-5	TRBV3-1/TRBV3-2	ASGRLAGGETQY
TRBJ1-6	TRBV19	ASSIAAPRHNSPLH
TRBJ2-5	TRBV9	ASSVGTGLQETQY
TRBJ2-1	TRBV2	ASSEYSQGDEQF
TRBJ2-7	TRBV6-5	ASSPGDRPYEQY
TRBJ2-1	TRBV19	ASSIASGRNEQF
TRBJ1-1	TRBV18	ASSPAGANTEAF
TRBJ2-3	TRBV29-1	SVEGRLAIKLTDTQY
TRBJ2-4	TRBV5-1	ASSYYRDRNIQY
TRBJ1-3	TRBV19	AGSGWTLLGNTIY
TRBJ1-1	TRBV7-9	ASSPQGAAEAF
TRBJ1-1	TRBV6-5	ASSYLGAAEAF
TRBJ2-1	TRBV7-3	ASSLGGTNEQF
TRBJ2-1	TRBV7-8	ATDRDTYNEQF
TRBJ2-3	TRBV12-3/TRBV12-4	ASSLLDTQY
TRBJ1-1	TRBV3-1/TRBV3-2	ASSQAWSGVAQNTEAF
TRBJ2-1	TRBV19	ASSLAGLSYNEQF
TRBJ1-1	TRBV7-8	ASSASRSTEAF
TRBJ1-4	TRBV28	ASSLYRDSIGDEKLF
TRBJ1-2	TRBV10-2	ASSVSTRSPTVYGYT
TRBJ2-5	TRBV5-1	ASSDYIETQY
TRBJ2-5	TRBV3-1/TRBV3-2	ASSPRLAGGQETQY
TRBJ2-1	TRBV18	ASSPLAGGETEQF
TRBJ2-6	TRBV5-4	ASSLIVLAGAGANVLT
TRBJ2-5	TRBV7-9	ASSPAVSSGDQETQY
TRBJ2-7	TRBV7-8	ASSLTNYGQY
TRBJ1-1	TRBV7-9	ASSYVSGRAF
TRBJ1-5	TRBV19	ASSTRDRARRRGAQPQH
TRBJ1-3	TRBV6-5	ASRRDLSSGNTIY